A selection of T cell receptor beta chains follows, all from one sample in a study of T cells after yellow fever vaccination. From the 5' RACE reads, TCRdb called clonotypes with MiXCR, one entry per CDR3 protein. The sample has around 320,000 distinct CDR3 sequences; about 4.5% are singletons. This specimen consisted of PBMCs, obtained 15 days after the yellow fever booster vaccination. These receptors were collected from a man younger than 35 who received the YFV17D yellow fever vaccine. Each CDR3 is given without its conserved first and last residue.

j_call v_call cdr3_aa
TRBJ2-3 TRBV5-1 ASSFGGNTDTQY
TRBJ1-5 TRBV6-6 ASSTAGTVQPQH
TRBJ2-5 TRBV5-1 ASLADGMETQY
TRBJ2-5 TRBV7-2 ASSSQGRGATQY
TRBJ2-1 TRBV30 AWSLAGGYNEQF
TRBJ1-4 TRBV4-2 ASSQKSVLNEKLF
TRBJ2-2 TRBV5-1 ASSFVGTTGELF
TRBJ2-5 TRBV5-1 ASSPWGQETQY
TRBJ1-5 TRBV5-8 ASSLDRGLGPQH
TRBJ1-2 TRBV27 ASGSLGRANYGYT
TRBJ2-1 TRBV5-1 ASSLIVGSSYNEQF
TRBJ1-2 TRBV19 ASRTGGGADYGYT
TRBJ2-7 TRBV7-2 ASSLVGGSGTSGGQY
TRBJ2-3 TRBV11-2 ASSWDSTDTQY
TRBJ2-5 TRBV28 ASSLTSGYQETQY
TRBJ2-3 TRBV7-9 ASSQMTGAYTDTQY
TRBJ2-7 TRBV9 ASSVSPRATEQY
TRBJ1-6 TRBV3-1 ASSQADSSYNSPLH
TRBJ2-3 TRBV5-1 ASSLEITDTQY
TRBJ2-1 TRBV6-2/TRBV6-3 ASSRGQRSGEQF
TRBJ2-5 TRBV12-3/TRBV12-4 ASSFGQGIQETQY
TRBJ2-3 TRBV27 ASSLSIGGGTDTQY
TRBJ2-2 TRBV2 ATSRGGYNTGELF
TRBJ1-1 TRBV18 ASSPTAPGQGATEAF
TRBJ2-7 TRBV2 ASSVRATYEQY
TRBJ1-1 TRBV29-1 SVGNPNTEAF
TRBJ2-1 TRBV5-1 ASSLDPTGSYNEQF
TRBJ1-6 TRBV4-3 ASSLAGTGTSPLH
TRBJ2-3 TRBV7-2 ASSLGTSGGAWADTQY
TRBJ2-1 TRBV6-5 ASSYHGGQGYEQF
TRBJ1-1 TRBV11-2 ASSDPGRGEAF
TRBJ1-6 TRBV10-3 AIRELNSPLH
TRBJ1-4 TRBV5-1 ASSLTLLNEKLF
TRBJ1-2 TRBV4-3 ASSPRGERDGYT
TRBJ2-2 TRBV2 AAGRNGELF
TRBJ2-3 TRBV5-1 ASSFPGLTDTQY
TRBJ2-7 TRBV30 AWGTGYEQY
TRBJ1-2 TRBV12-3/TRBV12-4 ASSFSQSYGYT
TRBJ2-5 TRBV20-1 SARPQGLTTQY